This T cell receptor beta chain was identified during a study of OX40 agonist ivuxolimab in advanced cancers. V was pared by 5 bases and J by 7 bases, with 12 bases between. The CDR3 extends over 14 amino acids. Germline V gene lookup returns CDR1 MNHEY and CDR2 SVGAGI. This clone was observed a single time. Sequencing used immunoSEQ multiplex PCR; TCRdb keeps in-frame clones, though not all of them. In the table there are tens of thousands of clones, about 83% of which are singletons. The TCR was taken from an adult with an advanced solid tumor such as melanoma, head and neck, liver or kidney cancer. This material consisted of CD4+ or CD8+ T cells sorted from blood, taken in a trial of the OX40 agonist ivuxolimab. The V gene is TRBV6-5, the J gene TRBJ1-6; unclear D gene. DNA for the CDR3: TGTGCCAGCAGTGACGGGTATTGGAATTCACCCCTCCACTTT. Its protein is CASSDGYWNSPLHF.